This TCR beta chain emerged from a study of T cell responses to AZD1222 COVID-19 vaccine. The germline gives CDR1 MNHNY, CDR2 SVGAGI (reference sequence). Trimming cost V 0 bases and J 2 bases; bases outside gene matches: 7. This CDR3 is 16 amino acids long. The assay was immunoSEQ multiplex PCR, and TCRdb's table has in-frame clones only and misses some. The data show some 90,000 clones, around nine tenths seen once. The genes are TRBV6-6 and TRBJ2-7, with 7 bases fitting TRBD1. Specimen: peripheral blood, collected on day 0 of AZD1222 vaccination. This TCR came from an adult in good health. The CDR3: CASSYSGGQGAYEQYF. The CDR3 nucleotides are TGTGCCAGCAGTTACTCGGGCGGGCAGGGGGCCTACGAGCAGTACTTC.